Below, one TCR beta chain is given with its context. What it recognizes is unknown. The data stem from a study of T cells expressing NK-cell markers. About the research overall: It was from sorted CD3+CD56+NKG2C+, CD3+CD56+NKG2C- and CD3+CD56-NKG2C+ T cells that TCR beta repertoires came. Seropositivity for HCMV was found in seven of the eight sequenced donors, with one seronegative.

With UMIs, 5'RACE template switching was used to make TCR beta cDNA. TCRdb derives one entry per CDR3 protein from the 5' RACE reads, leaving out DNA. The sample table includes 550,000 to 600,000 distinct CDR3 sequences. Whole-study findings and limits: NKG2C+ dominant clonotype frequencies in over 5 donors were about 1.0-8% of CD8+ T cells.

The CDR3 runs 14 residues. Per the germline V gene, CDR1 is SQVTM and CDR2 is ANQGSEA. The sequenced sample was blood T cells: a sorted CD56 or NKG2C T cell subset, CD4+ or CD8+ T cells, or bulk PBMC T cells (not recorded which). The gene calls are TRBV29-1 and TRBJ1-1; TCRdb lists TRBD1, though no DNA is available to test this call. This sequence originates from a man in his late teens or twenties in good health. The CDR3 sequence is CSVGPGGGGSEAFF.